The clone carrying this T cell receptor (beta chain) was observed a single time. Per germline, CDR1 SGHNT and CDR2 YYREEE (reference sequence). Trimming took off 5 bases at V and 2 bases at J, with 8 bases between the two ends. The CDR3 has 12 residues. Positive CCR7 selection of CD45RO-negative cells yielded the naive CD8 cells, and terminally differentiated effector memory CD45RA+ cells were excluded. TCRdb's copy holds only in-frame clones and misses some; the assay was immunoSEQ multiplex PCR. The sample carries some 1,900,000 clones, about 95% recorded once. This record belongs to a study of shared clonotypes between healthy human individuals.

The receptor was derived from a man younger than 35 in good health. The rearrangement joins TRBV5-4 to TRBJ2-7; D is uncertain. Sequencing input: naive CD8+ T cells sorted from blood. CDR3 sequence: CASRNETYEQYF. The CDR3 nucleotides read TGTGCCAGCAGAAACGAGACCTACGAGCAGTACTTC.